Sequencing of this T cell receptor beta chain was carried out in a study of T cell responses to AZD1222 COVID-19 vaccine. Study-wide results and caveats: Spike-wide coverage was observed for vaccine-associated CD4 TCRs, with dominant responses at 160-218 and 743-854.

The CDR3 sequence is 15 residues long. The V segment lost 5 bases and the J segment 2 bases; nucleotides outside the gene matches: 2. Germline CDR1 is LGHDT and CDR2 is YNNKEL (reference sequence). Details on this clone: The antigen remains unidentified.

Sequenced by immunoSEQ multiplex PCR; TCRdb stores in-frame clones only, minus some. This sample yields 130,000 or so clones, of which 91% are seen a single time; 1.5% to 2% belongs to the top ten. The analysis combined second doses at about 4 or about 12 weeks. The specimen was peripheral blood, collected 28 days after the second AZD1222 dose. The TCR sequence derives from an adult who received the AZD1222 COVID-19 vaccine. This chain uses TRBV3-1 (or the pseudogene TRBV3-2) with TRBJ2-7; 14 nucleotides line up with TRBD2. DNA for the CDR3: TGTGCCAGCAGCTTGGGACTAGCGGGAGCCTACGAGCAGTACGTC. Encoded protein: CASSLGLAGAYEQYV.